The rows below give T cell receptor beta chains drawn from one sample of a study of long-term antiretroviral therapy in people with HIV. Some clones are missing from TCRdb's copy, which holds only in-frame ones; the method was immunoSEQ multiplex PCR. Of 15,000 or so clones listed, approximately 79% were seen once; the top ten hold less than 9.5%. The sample was unsorted PBMCs, taken at the start of antiretroviral therapy. These receptors were collected from a young man with HIV. CDR3s include the opening cysteine and the closing phenylalanine or tryptophan. A D gene is named only where the DNA matches it firmly. Only some rows state a clone size, as once, few, many or a class for expanded clones.

J gene	clone size	V gene	D gene	CDR3 protein	CDR3 DNA
TRBJ2-3	-	TRBV7-9	-	CASSPTGSEQYF	TGTGCCAGCAGCCCAACAGGGTCTGAGCAGTATTTT
TRBJ2-7	-	TRBV19	-	CASSIGGNGEQYF	TGTGCCAGTAGTATAGGGGGGAACGGTGAGCAGTACTTC
TRBJ2-6	-	TRBV10-3	TRBD2	CAISESGTSGTSVSAANVLTF	TGTGCCATCAGTGAGTCCGGGACTAGCGGGACCTCGGTCTCTGCAGCCAACGTCCTGACTTTC
TRBJ1-5	-	TRBV30	-	CTWSDELNQPQHF	TGTACCTGGAGTGACGAGCTCAATCAGCCCCAGCATTTT
TRBJ2-5	medium-sized	TRBV28	-	CASSLMGYNEETQYF	TGTGCCAGCAGTTTAATGGGTTACAACGAAGAGACCCAGTACTTC
TRBJ1-1	-	TRBV7-9	TRBD1	CASSKDRGGGVTEAFF	TGTGCCAGCAGCAAGGACAGGGGTGGAGGGGTTACTGAAGCTTTCTTT
TRBJ2-3	-	TRBV19	-	CASSIVGTSAADTQYF	TGTGCCAGTAGTATAGTTGGGACTTCCGCGGCAGATACGCAGTATTTT
TRBJ2-5	-	TRBV7-9	-	CASSSNEGWETQYF	TGTGCCAGCAGCTCTAATGAAGGGTGGGAGACCCAGTACTTC
TRBJ1-2	-	TRBV11-2	-	CASSLKYSGLTNYGYTF	TGTGCCAGCAGCTTAAAATATTCTGGGTTAACTAACTATGGCTACACCTTC
TRBJ1-2	-	TRBV5-5	TRBD1	CASSLGQGTNYGYTF	TGTGCCAGCAGCCTCGGACAGGGGACCAACTATGGCTACACCTTC
TRBJ2-1	-	TRBV4-3	TRBD2	CASSRERGTYNEQFF	TGCGCCAGCAGCCGAGAGCGGGGGACCTACAATGAGCAGTTCTTC
TRBJ2-1	-	TRBV2	-	CASSQQEGYNEQFF	TGTGCCAGCAGCCAGCAGGAGGGGTACAATGAGCAGTTCTTC
TRBJ1-2	-	TRBV14	TRBD1	CASSPLTGEEGYTF	TGTGCCAGCAGCCCCCTGACAGGGGAAGAAGGCTACACCTTC
TRBJ2-2	-	TRBV9	-	CASSVAVKGANTGELFF	TGTGCCAGCAGCGTAGCTGTAAAGGGGGCGAACACCGGGGAGCTGTTTTTT
TRBJ1-4	-	TRBV28	-	CASSTSEGPNEKLFF	TGTGCCAGCAGTACCTCAGAGGGGCCTAATGAAAAACTGTTTTTT
TRBJ1-6	-	TRBV6-5	TRBD1	CASSYDRANSPLHF	TGTGCCAGCAGTTACGACAGGGCTAATTCACCCCTCCACTTT
TRBJ2-2	-	TRBV7-9	-	CASSLTPGELFF	TGTGCCAGCAGCTTAACCCCCGGGGAGCTGTTTTTT
TRBJ1-1	-	TRBV6-5	-	CASSPGGGTEAFF	TGTGCCAGCAGCCCTGGGGGGGGCACTGAAGCTTTCTTT
TRBJ2-5	-	TRBV30	TRBD2	CAWSVGASGSKKTQYF	TGTGCCTGGAGTGTGGGTGCTAGCGGGAGTAAAAAGACCCAGTACTTC
TRBJ1-3	-	TRBV19	-	CASLRGGYGNTIYF	TGTGCCAGTCTCCGGGGAGGGTACGGAAACACCATATATTTT
TRBJ1-1	-	TRBV29-1	-	CSVDTLNTEAFF	TGCAGCGTTGACACTTTGAACACTGAAGCTTTCTTT
TRBJ2-7	-	TRBV10-2	TRBD2	CASTTSGRAGAYEQYF	TGCGCCAGCACGACTAGCGGGAGGGCCGGGGCCTACGAGCAGTACTTC
TRBJ2-7	few	TRBV5-1	-	CASSSQAYEQYF	TGCGCCAGCAGCTCTCAAGCCTACGAGCAGTACTTC
TRBJ2-7	medium-sized	TRBV7-2	-	CASSHGPGQLREQYF	TGTGCCAGCAGCCACGGGCCGGGACAACTCCGCGAGCAGTACTTC
TRBJ2-5	-	TRBV15	-	CATSKGGGKETQYF	TGTGCCACCAGCAAAGGAGGAGGCAAAGAGACCCAGTACTTC
TRBJ1-1	-	TRBV18	-	CASSPKGWGGPNTEAFF	TGTGCCAGCTCACCCAAAGGCTGGGGAGGTCCAAACACTGAAGCTTTCTTT
TRBJ2-7	-	TRBV13	TRBD2	CASSLEPSSGGRYEQYF	TGTGCCAGCAGCTTAGAACCATCTAGCGGGGGGCGGTACGAGCAGTACTTC
TRBJ2-7	-	TRBV14	-	CASSQSQGGEQYF	TGTGCCAGCAGCCAATCACAGGGAGGCGAGCAGTACTTC
TRBJ1-1	-	TRBV5-8	-	CASSSGRGRLNTEAFF	TGTGCCAGCAGCTCCGGGCGGGGGAGGCTGAACACTGAAGCTTTCTTT
TRBJ2-7	few	TRBV2	TRBD2	CASSDGKTSGSTYEQYF	TGTGCCAGCAGTGACGGGAAGACTAGCGGGAGCACCTACGAGCAGTACTTC
TRBJ2-5	-	TRBV27	TRBD2	CASRKLAGAGETQYF	TGTGCCAGCAGGAAGCTAGCGGGGGCGGGGGAGACCCAGTACTTC
TRBJ2-7	-	TRBV7-9	TRBD1	CASSLISGDRAYEQYF	TGTGCCAGCAGCTTGATATCAGGTGACAGGGCGTACGAGCAGTACTTC
TRBJ2-3	-	TRBV7-2	TRBD2	CASSSRLAGGNTQYF	TGTGCCAGCAGCTCGCGACTAGCGGGGGGGAATACGCAGTATTTT
TRBJ2-5	once	TRBV9	TRBD2	CASSVEASGRLPETQYF	TGTGCCAGCAGCGTAGAGGCTAGCGGGAGATTACCAGAAACCCAGTACTTC
TRBJ1-2	few	TRBV5-4	TRBD1	CASSSSSTGGYGYTF	TGTGCCAGCAGCTCCAGCTCGACAGGGGGCTATGGCTACACCTTC
TRBJ2-7	few	TRBV2	TRBD2	CASSDLAGLPIYEQYF	TGTGCCAGCAGTGACCTAGCGGGCTTACCTATCTACGAGCAGTACTTC
TRBJ2-1	-	TRBV6-5	-	CASAPNRGLREQFF	TGTGCCAGCGCACCAAACCGGGGCCTCAGAGAGCAGTTCTTC
TRBJ2-5	-	TRBV7-9	-	CASSLRGRQTAQETQYF	TGTGCCAGCAGCTTACGCGGCCGACAGACAGCACAAGAGACCCAGTACTTC
TRBJ2-3	-	TRBV5-1	TRBD1	CASRGDRVRDTQYF	TGCGCCAGCCGCGGGGACAGGGTGCGAGATACGCAGTATTTT
TRBJ2-3	-	TRBV19	-	CASSTSVGHTDTQYF	TGTGCCAGTAGTACTAGCGTCGGACACACAGATACGCAGTATTTT
TRBJ2-2	-	TRBV5-4	-	CASSLGSVRSQGELFF	TGTGCCAGCAGCTTGGGTTCAGTTCGGTCCCAAGGGGAGCTGTTTTTT
TRBJ1-2	-	TRBV7-9	TRBD1	CASSGMTGNTGYTF	TGTGCCAGCAGCGGAATGACAGGGAATACTGGCTACACCTTC
TRBJ2-5	-	TRBV28	-	CASSLSLMGGETQYF	TGTGCCAGCAGTTTGTCCCTCATGGGGGGTGAAACCCAGTACTTC
TRBJ2-7	-	TRBV7-9	TRBD2	CASRAGLGSYEQYF	TGTGCCAGCAGGGCGGGACTAGGGTCCTACGAGCAGTACTTC